The 16 T cell receptor beta chains presented below share a single source sample, sequenced in a study of blood T cell repertoires in COVID-19. Clones were read by immunoSEQ multiplex PCR, and TCRdb kept only the in-frame ones, dropping some. The repertoire includes 80,000 to 100,000 clones, roughly 87% of them detected once, and 4.5% sits in the top ten. Sequenced: peripheral blood. The receptors here all came from a man aged 70-80 years with acute or convalescent COVID-19.

J is TRBJ2-2 and V is TRBV18; 12 bases fit TRBD2. Germline loops: CDR1 KGHSH, CDR2 LQKENI. After removal of 8 bases from V and 7 bases from J, the junction contained 11 bases not matched to a gene. The CDR3 covers 16 residues. CDR3 residues: CASAWTSGEVVGELFF. The CDR3 coding sequence is TGTGCCAGCGCCTGGACTAGCGGGGAAGTCGTCGGGGAGCTGTTTTTT.

The V and J genes are TRBV19 and TRBJ1-1, with D possibly matching TRBD1 (5 bases). Germline V gives CDR1 LNHDA, CDR2 SQIVND (reference sequence). Trimming left V 8 bases short and J 6 bases short, with 22 bases between. The CDR3 sequence is 15 residues long. Here the CDR3 reads CASSIVQVQGAEAFF. The CDR3, as DNA: TGTGCCAGTTCCATAGTGCAGGTACAAGGGGCTGAAGCTTTCTTT.

The chain employs TRBV7-9 and TRBJ1-3, with D possibly being TRBD1 (6 bases). The CDR3 runs 15 residues. V was pared by 5 bases and J by 0 bases, with 11 bases between. Per the germline V gene, CDR1 is SEHNR and CDR2 is FQNEAQ (reference sequence). The CDR3 nucleotides read TGTGCCAGCAGCCCTTGGACAGACTCTGGAAACACCATATATTTT. This sequence encodes CASSPWTDSGNTIYF.

The rearrangement joins TRBV2 to TRBJ1-2; tentatively, D is TRBD1 (6 bases). Germline lookup yields CDR1 SNHLY and CDR2 FYNNEI. The CDR3 runs to 13 residues. Deletions cut 9 bases from V and 2 bases from J, with 13 bases between. The CDR3 nucleotides are TGTGCCAGGGGGACACCAGGGAACTATGGCTACACCTTC. This gives the protein CARGTPGNYGYTF.

CDR3 sequence reads: CASSQGGSYNEQFF. In DNA form, the CDR3 reads TGTGCCAGCAGCCAGGGGGGGTCCTACAATGAGCAGTTCTTC. V is TRBV4-2 and J is TRBJ2-1; 7 bases match TRBD2. Unmatched junction bases numbered 0, after V lost 3 bases and J lost 1 base. This CDR3 is 14 amino acids long. In germline, CDR1 is LGHNA, CDR2 YNFKEQ.

The gene calls are TRBV2 and TRBJ1-2, with TRBD1 identical over 7 bases. Germline V CDR1 and CDR2: SNHLY, FYNNEI. Trimming removed 5 bases from V and 8 bases from J; junction bases left unmatched: 8. The CDR3 is 13 amino acids. The CDR3 bases are TGTGCCAGCAGTTTCCGGGACAGACAGGGCTACACCTTC. Translating it yields CASSFRDRQGYTF.

V gene TRBV12-2 combines with J gene TRBJ2-2; the D call in the table, TRBD2, was not verified against the DNA. TRBV12-2 counts as a pseudogene. The CDR3 is 13 amino acids. DNA of the CDR3: TGTGCAAGTCGCGAGCCCGCCACCGGGGAGCTGTTTTTT. This codes for CASREPATGELFF.

This chain links TRBV5-1 with TRBJ2-7, with a possible D match to TRBD2 (6 bases). The V and J ends lost 2 bases and 1 base respectively, with 13 bases between them. Germline V gene lookup returns CDR1 SGHRS and CDR2 YFSETQ. The length of the CDR3 is 15 residues. This CDR3 is CASSLVGGTSYEQYF. The CDR3 DNA reads TGCGCCAGCAGCTTAGTTGGGGGGACGTCCTACGAGCAGTACTTC.

This chain joins TRBV6-6 and TRBJ1-4; D remains ambiguous. V lost 8 bases and J lost 7, with 17 bases in between. The CDR3 length is 14 residues. Germline V gives CDR1 MNHNY, CDR2 SVGAGI (reference sequence). The CDR3 DNA follows: TGTGCCAGCGCAAGAGACTCGAGTGGTGAAAAACTGTTTTTT. This encodes CASARDSSGEKLFF.

This chain joins TRBV10-1 and TRBJ1-1; D may be TRBD1 (5 bases). Germline values: CDR1 WNHNN, CDR2 SYGVQD (reference sequence). CDR3 length: 13 residues. The V and J ends lost 10 bases and 3 bases respectively, with 15 bases between them. As DNA, the CDR3 is TGCGCCATCCGGACACTGCCGGACACTGAAGCTTTCTTT. It is translated as CAIRTLPDTEAFF.

A remark on this clone: One end of the junction is discordant with germline, which a read error may explain. CDR3 amino acids: CASSEPGQGGYTF. The DNA for the CDR3 is TGTGCCAGCAGTGAGCCGGGACAGGGGGGCTACACTTTC. V gene TRBV6-1 combines with J gene TRBJ1-2, with 11 bases matching TRBD1. The CDR3 has 13 residues. CDR1 and CDR2 from the germline V gene are MNHNS and SASEGT.

Only a few counts were recorded for this clone. This specimen includes other DNA sequences encoding the same CDR3. V is TRBV5-1 and J is TRBJ1-1; TRBD1 is a possible D gene (6 bases). The CDR3 contains 14 residues. Germline V gene data show CDR1 as SGHRS and CDR2 as YFSETQ. Trimming removed 4 bases from V and 2 bases from J, with 12 bases in between. DNA for the CDR3: TGCGCCAGCAGCCGCGGACAGTCAAACACTGAAGCTTTCTTT. Translated: CASSRGQSNTEAFF.

The genes are TRBV5-4 and TRBJ1-1; D uncertain. Per germline, CDR1 SGHNT and CDR2 YYREEE (reference sequence). Trimming removed 2 bases from V and 1 base from J, with 12 bases in between. CDR3 length: 15 amino acids. The CDR3 loop is CASSFSTTQNTEAFF. The CDR3 DNA sequence: TGTGCCAGCAGCTTTTCGACAACCCAGAACACTGAAGCTTTCTTT.

This clone came up many times. V gene TRBV14 combines with J gene TRBJ1-2; 7 bases agree with TRBD1. This CDR3 is 18 amino acids long. CDR1 SGHDN and CDR2 FVKESK come from the germline V gene. Losses at the gene ends were 4 bases for V and 5 bases for J; bases not matched to a gene: 19. As DNA, the CDR3 is TGTGCCAGCAGCCCCCGACCGGGACAGCTCTTGGGGATTTATGGCTACACCTTC. Residues: CASSPRPGQLLGIYGYTF. Full variable domain (remainder filled in from reference TRBV14 and TRBJ1-2): EAGVTQFPSHSVIEKGQTVTLRCDPISGHDNLYWYRRVMGKEIKFLLHFVKESKQDESGMPNNRFLAERTGGTYSTLKVQPAELEDSGVYFCASSPRPGQLLGIYGYTFGSGTRLTVV.

This clone came up a few times. The CDR3 DNA reads as TGTGCCAGCAGCTCATCCGGACAGGGGGCCGGAAAGGACACTGAAGCTTTCTTT. As protein: CASSSSGQGAGKDTEAFF. The chain is built from TRBV11-3 and TRBJ1-1; the match to TRBD1 covers 11 bases. This CDR3 region has 18 residues. Germline-derived CDR1 and CDR2 are SGHNT and YENEEA. Losses at the gene ends were 4 bases for V and 3 bases for J; bases not matched to a gene: 13.

V usage is TRBV19 and J usage is TRBJ2-7; TRBD1 might be the D (6 bases). Germline V gene data show CDR1 as LNHDA and CDR2 as SQIVND (reference sequence). The CDR3 sequence is 13 residues long. V shed 5 bases and J shed 7 bases, with 15 bases lying between them. CDR3 DNA: TGTGCCAGTAGTGCCAAACAGGGATGGGAGCAGTACTTC. Protein: CASSAKQGWEQYF.